The 6 T cell receptor beta chains listed next were all sequenced from one sample in a study of CD8 T cells in Susac syndrome. A quantity of 0.5 to 1 ug RNA underwent reverse transcription using random hexamers. TCRdb re-derived calls from the immunoSEQ multiplex PCR reads in MiXCR, one entry per CDR3 protein. The sample shows about 120,000 distinct CDR3 sequences, about 93% of them seen only once. The sample was CD4+ T cells from PBMCs. The receptors shown here come from a human donor in good health.

This clonotype occurred once. This chain uses TRBV6-6 with TRBJ1-5; D gene ambiguous. CDR3 length: 12 amino acids. V was shortened by 2 bases and J by 8 bases, with 7 bases between the two germline ends. Germline V gene sequence: CDR1 MNHNY, CDR2 SVGAGI (reference sequence). The chain's CDR3 is CASSYEAKPQHF. The CDR3 DNA reads as TGTGCCAGCAGTTACGAGGCCAAGCCCCAGCATTTT.

The V and J genes are TRBV5-1 and TRBJ2-1; TRBD2 matches at 13 bases. V shed 3 bases and J 8 bases; nucleotides not matched to a gene: 8. Germline lookup yields CDR1 SGHRS and CDR2 YFSETQ. The CDR3 runs to 16 residues. In nucleotides, the CDR3 is TGCGCCAGCAGCTCCGCCGGGACTAGCGGGATCCATGAGCAGTTCTTC. Protein: CASSSAGTSGIHEQFF.

V is TRBV9 and J is TRBJ2-1, with 7 bases fitting TRBD2. The V and J ends lost 5 bases and 0 bases, in that order; junction bases with no gene match: 8. Germline V gene data show CDR1 as SGDLS and CDR2 as YYNGEE. This CDR3 has 16 residues. CDR3 nucleotide sequence: TGTGCCAGCAGTCGAATGGGGGGGAGCTCCTACAATGAGCAGTTCTTC. This gives the protein CASSRMGGSSYNEQFF.

The chain employs TRBV10-3 and TRBJ2-7, with D possibly TRBD2 on 7 matching bases. Germline-derived CDR1 and CDR2 are ENHRY and SYGVKD. V shed 6 bases and J shed 6 bases, with 15 bases lying between them. The CDR3 has 13 residues. The DNA of the CDR3 is TGTGCCATCAGGGGGGCGGGGGCCGGCGAGCAGTACTTC. As protein: CAIRGAGAGEQYF.

This rearrangement joins TRBV29-1 to TRBJ1-3, with D perhaps TRBD1 (6 bases). This CDR3 spans 13 amino acids. Per germline, CDR1 SQVTM and CDR2 ANQGSEA. V lost 7 bases, J lost 5 bases, and 15 bases lay in between. The CDR3 nucleotides are TGCAGCGGGCTTAGGGGGACACGAAACACCATATATTTT. It encodes CSGLRGTRNTIYF.

Only one count was recorded for this clonotype. The J gene is TRBJ2-1, the V gene TRBV2; TRBD2 aligns across 12 bases. V shed 9 bases and J 2 bases; nucleotides not matched to a gene: 5. This CDR3 contains 15 residues. CDR1 SNHLY and CDR2 FYNNEI come from the germline V gene. CDR3 protein: CASRLAGDPYNEQFF. DNA for the CDR3: TGTGCCAGTAGACTAGCGGGAGATCCCTACAATGAGCAGTTCTTC.